Listed here is a single TCR beta chain. The entry originates in a study of blood T cell repertoires in COVID-19. Study information: The samples span acute and convalescent COVID-19 from the United States, Italy and Spain.

Methods used by the authors: Nucleated cell counts were estimated from reference gene primer amplification. Generated by immunoSEQ multiplex PCR, the TCRdb table keeps only in-frame clones and is missing some. V and J calls plus clone size are reproduced from that table; the DNA served to infer D and trimming. This sample carries more than 250,000 clones, roughly 86% of them seen once, and the ten largest clones take around 1.5%. The length of the CDR3 is 14 residues. From germline, CDR1 is SGHNT and CDR2 YENEEA. V gave up 5 bases and J gave up 6 bases; unmatched junction bases: 9. This TCR was sampled from a woman in her forties or fifties with acute or convalescent COVID-19. Sequenced sample: peripheral blood. The rearrangement links TRBV11-3 to TRBJ2-7, with 8 nucleotides matching TRBD2. CDR3 coding DNA: TGTGCCAGCAGCGAAAGAGCGGGAGTAGGCGAGCAGTACTTC. Amino acids: CASSERAGVGEQYF.